The TCR beta chain described here comes from a study of cytomegalovirus exposure and HLA in healthy donors. Per the germline V gene, CDR1 is SEHNR and CDR2 is FQNEAQ (reference sequence). V gave up 1 base and J gave up 2 bases, with 8 bases separating them. The CDR3 covers 14 residues. The PCR had 60 Vbeta and 13 Jbeta primers. Repertoires were generated with immunoSEQ multiplex PCR, while TCRdb's copy carries only in-frame clones and drops some. This table has roughly 86,000 clones, over 65% appearing once. What was sequenced was PBMCs. This sequence originates from a young man in good health and CMV-seronegative. The gene calls are TRBV7-9 and TRBJ2-5; D unclear. The CDR3 loop is CASSLVLRQETQYF. CDR3 DNA sequence: TGTGCCAGCAGCTTAGTGCTGAGACAAGAGACCCAGTACTTC.